This TCR beta chain emerged from a study of molecular identifiers for immune sequencing clone quantification. Concerning this clonotype: Its matching antigen is unknown.

General observations from the study: Clonotypes topping 20 RNA copies carried over 97% of effector molecules but under 1% of naive ones. Spiked TCR RNA from one Jurkat cell reportedly showed up when mixed among over 900,000 naive cells. Identical TCR molecules can share a barcode, and this sharing could underestimate highly expanded clone sizes.

A single record per CDR3 protein comes from TCRdb applying MiXCR to the PCR reads. The data contain about 320,000 distinct CDR3 sequences, 24% of them singletons. Trimming cost V 6 bases and J 4 bases; bases outside gene matches: 2. This CDR3 comprises 15 residues. CDR1 and CDR2 from the germline V gene are SGHAT and FQNNGV. CD8+CD4-CCR7+CD45RA+ sorting gave the naive CD8 T cells. The receptor comes from a human donor in good health. Some libraries in this study had Jurkat cell RNA spiked in. This chain connects TRBV11-2 to TRBJ2-3; 15 bases fit TRBD2. Sequenced input: naive CD8+ T cells from blood, with Jurkat cell RNA spiked in. Subset specified: FACS-sorted CD8+CD4-CCR7+CD45RA+ naive T cells. CDR3 region: CASRWTSGGADTQYF. CDR3 DNA: TGTGCCAGCAGGTGGACTAGCGGGGGGGCAGATACGCAGTATTTT.